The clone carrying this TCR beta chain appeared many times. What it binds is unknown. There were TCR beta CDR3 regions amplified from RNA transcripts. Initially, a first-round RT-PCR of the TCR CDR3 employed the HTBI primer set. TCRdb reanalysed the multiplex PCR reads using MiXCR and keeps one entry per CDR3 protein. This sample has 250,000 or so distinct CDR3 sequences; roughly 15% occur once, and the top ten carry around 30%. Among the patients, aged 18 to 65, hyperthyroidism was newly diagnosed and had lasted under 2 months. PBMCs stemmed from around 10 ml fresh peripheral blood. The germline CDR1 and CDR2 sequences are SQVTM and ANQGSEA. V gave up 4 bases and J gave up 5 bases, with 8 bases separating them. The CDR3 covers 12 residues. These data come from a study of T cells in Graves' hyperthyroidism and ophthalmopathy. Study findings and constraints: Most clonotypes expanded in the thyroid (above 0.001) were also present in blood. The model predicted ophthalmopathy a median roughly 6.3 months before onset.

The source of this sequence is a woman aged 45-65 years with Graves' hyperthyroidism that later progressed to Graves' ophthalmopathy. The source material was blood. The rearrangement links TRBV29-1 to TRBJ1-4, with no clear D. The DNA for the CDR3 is TGCAGCGTTGGGACCCCAAATGAAAAACTGTTTTTT. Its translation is CSVGTPNEKLFF.